The source of this TCR beta chain is a study of cytomegalovirus exposure and HLA in healthy donors. Some clones are missing from TCRdb's copy, which holds only in-frame ones; the method was immunoSEQ multiplex PCR. The sample has 250,000 to 350,000 clones, around 90% seen once. In the case of this clone: The antigen remains undetermined.

Germline assignment: CDR1 SGHDT and CDR2 YYEEEE. Between the trimmed V and J ends, which lost 1 base and 0 bases, there was a span of 7 bases. The length of the CDR3 is 14 residues. Study-wide results and caveats: In vitro experiments confirmed that three CMV-associated chains were specific for CMV antigens.

The TCR originated in a man aged 30 to 45 in good health and CMV-seronegative. The genes are TRBV5-6 and TRBJ1-1; D ambiguous. Specimen: PBMCs. DNA of the CDR3: TGTGCCAGCAGCTTGATAGCGATGAACACTGAAGCTTTCTTT. This sequence encodes CASSLIAMNTEAFF. The variable domain in full, with the rest retrieved from reference TRBV5-6 and TRBJ1-1, is DAGVTQSPTHLIKTRGQQVTLRCSPKSGHDTVSWYQQALGQGPQFIFQYYEEEERQRGNFPDRFSGHQFPNYSSELNVNALLLGDSALYLCASSLIAMNTEAFFGQGTRLTVV.